This is a list of T cell receptor beta chains from one sample in a study of technical replicates of blood from four donors. TCRdb's copy holds only in-frame clones and misses some; the assay was immunoSEQ multiplex PCR. The table lists about 56,000 clones, more than 90% of them singletons. Material for sequencing was PBMCs. These TCRs come from a human donor in good health. Some clones in this sample may be carry-over from other donors' samples. Each CDR3 is given with its conserved first and last residue. The D gene is left open where the match is weak. For some rows the clone size is stated as once, few or many, or as a class when expanded; others skip it.

NA,TRBJ1-6,TRBV30,NA,TGTGCCTGGAGTGTCACGACAGGATTGAATTCACCCCTCCACTTT,CAWSVTTGLNSPLHF
NA,TRBJ2-3,TRBV15,NA,TGTGCCACCAAGGGAGCGGAGAGGACAGATACGCAGTATTTT,CATKGAERTDTQYF
NA,TRBJ2-1,TRBV15,TRBD2,TGTGCCACCAGCAGACAACTAGCGCGCTCCTACAATGAGCAGTTCTTC,CATSRQLARSYNEQFF
once,TRBJ2-1,TRBV7-6,TRBD2,TGTGCCAGCAGCTTAGACCTAGCGGGAGGGCCCAACAATGAGCAGTTCTTC,CASSLDLAGGPNNEQFF
NA,TRBJ1-1,TRBV5-1,NA,TGTGCCAGCAGCTTGGGCCCGAAACTCTTCTTT,CASSLGPKLFF
NA,TRBJ1-4,TRBV7-2,TRBD1,TGTGCCAGCAGAGTAGGACAGGGGGTTGAAAAACTGTTTTTT,CASRVGQGVEKLFF
NA,TRBJ1-2,TRBV15,NA,TGTGCCACCAGGGGAGATGGGGAGGGGAGTGGCTACACCTTC,CATRGDGEGSGYTF
NA,TRBJ1-2,TRBV7-9,NA,TGTGCCAGCAGCTTGTCGCAGGGGTATGGCTACACCTTC,CASSLSQGYGYTF
NA,TRBJ2-1,TRBV7-9,NA,TGTGCCAGCAGCACCGGGAAATACAATGAGCAGTTCTTC,CASSTGKYNEQFF
NA,TRBJ1-2,TRBV21-1,NA,TGTGCCAGCAGCTCCCGGACAGCATGTAACTATGGCTACACCTTC,CASSSRTACNYGYTF
once,TRBJ2-7,TRBV21-1,NA,TGTCGAGGCAGGGGGCAGTGGGAGCAGTACTTC,CRGRGQWEQYF
NA,TRBJ2-5,TRBV5-1,TRBD1,TGCGCCAGCAGCAGGGGGACAGCATTCCAAGAGACCCAGTACTTC,CASSRGTAFQETQYF
NA,TRBJ2-1,TRBV12-5,TRBD2,TGTGCTAGTGGTTTGGTATCGGGGACTAGAAATGAGCAGTTCTTC,CASGLVSGTRNEQFF
once,TRBJ2-1,TRBV7-8,TRBD2,TGTGCCAGCAGCTTAGTTCTAGCGGGAGGTCGTGAGCAGTTCTTC,CASSLVLAGGREQFF
NA,TRBJ2-4,TRBV5-1,NA,TGCGCCAGCAGCCCCGAAAATATACGACAGGGAGCCTTAGGCTGGGGGGACAAAAACATTCAGTACTTC,CASSPENIRQGALGWGDKNIQYF
NA,TRBJ2-7,TRBV4-3,NA,TGCGCCAGCAGCCAAGATAGGGCTGGGGGAGGCAACGAGCAGTACTTC,CASSQDRAGGGNEQYF
NA,TRBJ2-7,TRBV30,TRBD2,TGTGCCGCCTCTAGCGGGGCCTACGAGCAGTACTTC,CAASSGAYEQYF
NA,TRBJ1-1,TRBV21-1,NA,TGTGCCAGCAGCACCCCTTATTCGACAGGGGGGAACACTGAAGCTTTCTTT,CASSTPYSTGGNTEAFF
NA,TRBJ2-1,TRBV4-1,NA,TGCGCCAGCAGCCAAGACCGATCGGAGGATGAGCAGTTCTTC,CASSQDRSEDEQFF
NA,TRBJ2-7,TRBV27,TRBD2,TGTGCCAGCAGTTTTAGTCTAGCGGGATCGGGGGAGCAGTACTTC,CASSFSLAGSGEQYF
NA,TRBJ2-2,TRBV6-6,TRBD2,TGTGCCAGCAGTCTTGACGGGGGGTCCGGGGAGCTGTTTTTT,CASSLDGGSGELFF
NA,TRBJ2-3,TRBV5-1,TRBD2,TGCGCCAGCAGCTTGGGTCTAGCGGGCACCACAGATACGCAGTATTTT,CASSLGLAGTTDTQYF
NA,TRBJ2-1,TRBV7-9,TRBD2,TGTGCCAGCACCTCCCCCGGGGGGGGTATCCAAGGTGAGCAGTTCTTC,CASTSPGGGIQGEQFF
NA,TRBJ1-6,TRBV12-5,NA,TGTGCTAGTGGTTCGACGGGGCAGGGGTCCCGCTCCTATAATTCACCCCTCCACTTT,CASGSTGQGSRSYNSPLHF
NA,TRBJ1-2,TRBV4-3,NA,TGCGCCAGCAGCCAAGGCCCCGCGGGTGGCTACACCTTC,CASSQGPAGGYTF
NA,TRBJ2-7,TRBV5-6,NA,TGTGCCAGCAGCTTGGTGACACGCAGTGACTACGAGCAGTACTTC,CASSLVTRSDYEQYF
few,TRBJ1-1,TRBV7-2,NA,TGTGCCAGCAGCCGGAGGACAGTCCAAGGAGCTGAAGCTTTCTTT,CASSRRTVQGAEAFF
NA,TRBJ2-1,TRBV14,NA,TGTGCCAGCAGCCAAGGTTCGGGATACAATGAGCAGTTCTTC,CASSQGSGYNEQFF
NA,TRBJ2-7,TRBV5-1,NA,TGCGCCAGCAGCTTGGGATCCGGTCAAATCTCCTACGAGCAGTACTTC,CASSLGSGQISYEQYF
once,TRBJ2-2,TRBV4-1,NA,TGCGCCAGCAGCCAAGTGGGGGGAACCGGGGAGCTGTTTTTT,CASSQVGGTGELFF
NA,TRBJ1-4,TRBV4-1,TRBD1,TGCGCCAGCAGTCCCGAGGAGGACAGGGTCTTTAGGGAGGGCGAAAAACTGTTTTTT,CASSPEEDRVFREGEKLFF
NA,TRBJ1-1,TRBV6-5,TRBD1,TGTGCCAGCAGACCACCGGACAGGGGGAGGACTGAAGCTTTCTTT,CASRPPDRGRTEAFF
NA,TRBJ2-7,TRBV5-1,TRBD1,TGCGCCAGCAGCTTGGGGGGCAGGGGGATTGTCTACGAGCAGTACTTC,CASSLGGRGIVYEQYF
NA,TRBJ2-3,TRBV19,TRBD1,TGTGCCAGTACCCCAATTGAGGACAGGGAAGCAGATACGCAGTATTTT,CASTPIEDREADTQYF
NA,TRBJ1-2,TRBV14,TRBD1,TGTGCCAGCAGCCCCGGACAGGCATCCTATGGCTACACCTTC,CASSPGQASYGYTF
once,TRBJ1-1,TRBV5-4,NA,TGTGCCAGCAGCAAACGGACAGACCGGACAGCTTTCTTT,CASSKRTDRTAFF
NA,TRBJ2-7,TRBV21-1,NA,TGTGCCAGCAGCAAAGCTAGCGGCTCAACCTACGAGCAGTACTTC,CASSKASGSTYEQYF
NA,TRBJ2-3,TRBV5-1,TRBD1,TGCGCCAGCAGCCCATGGGACAGGGGAGATACGCAGTATTTT,CASSPWDRGDTQYF
NA,TRBJ2-7,TRBV7-3,NA,TGTGCCAGCAGCGCCGGGCTGGGGGGAGAGCAGTACTTC,CASSAGLGGEQYF
NA,TRBJ2-7,TRBV7-2,TRBD2,TGTGCCAGCAGCTTGGGACTAGCGGGGGGCCAGGGCGAGCAGTACTTC,CASSLGLAGGQGEQYF
NA,TRBJ1-2,TRBV27,NA,TGTGCCAGCAGTTTCCGGGGGATCGATGGCTACACCTTC,CASSFRGIDGYTF
NA,TRBJ2-7,TRBV7-6,TRBD1,TGTGCCAGCAGCTCTCCGGGACAGGGATCCTACGAGCAGTACTTC,CASSSPGQGSYEQYF
once,TRBJ1-3,TRBV9,NA,TGTGCCAGCAGTCGACAGACCTCTGGAAACACCATATATTTT,CASSRQTSGNTIYF
NA,TRBJ2-3,TRBV5-1,TRBD2,TGCGCCAGCAGCTTAGCCAGCGGGGGGGCGCGAAGCACAGATACGCAGTATTTT,CASSLASGGARSTDTQYF
NA,TRBJ2-5,TRBV29-1,TRBD2,TGCAGCGTGGGTGCTAGCGGACAAGAGACCCAGTACTTC,CSVGASGQETQYF
NA,TRBJ2-2,TRBV6-6,NA,TGTGCCAGCAGGCGACCTGGGGAGGACACCGGGGAGCTGTTTTTT,CASRRPGEDTGELFF
NA,TRBJ2-7,TRBV18,TRBD1,TGTGCCAGCTCACTAACCGGGACAGAGGGACGGGAGCAGTACTTC,CASSLTGTEGREQYF
NA,TRBJ1-6,TRBV19,NA,TGTGCCAGCCGGGAGGGACGGGGGAATTCACCCCTCCACTTT,CASREGRGNSPLHF
NA,TRBJ1-1,TRBV5-1,NA,TGCGCCAGCAGCTTGGGACAGGCTTCGAACACTGAAGCTTTCTTT,CASSLGQASNTEAFF
NA,TRBJ2-1,TRBV5-1,TRBD1,TGCGCCAGCAGTGCTGCAGGGGGTTACAATGAGCAGTTCTTC,CASSAAGGYNEQFF
NA,TRBJ1-2,TRBV18,NA,TGTGCCAGCTCACCCCAGTGGGGGGGCGCCGACTATGGCTACACCTTC,CASSPQWGGADYGYTF
NA,TRBJ2-3,TRBV10-3,NA,TGTGCCATCAGTTCCCCCCGGGAAATCACAGATACGCAGTATTTT,CAISSPREITDTQYF